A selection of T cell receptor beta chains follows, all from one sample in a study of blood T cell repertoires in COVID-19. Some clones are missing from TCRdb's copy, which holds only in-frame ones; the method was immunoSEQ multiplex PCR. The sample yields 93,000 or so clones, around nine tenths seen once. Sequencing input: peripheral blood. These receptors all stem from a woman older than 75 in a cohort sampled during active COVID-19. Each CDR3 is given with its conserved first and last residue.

CASSATSGSSDTQYF,TRBV9
CASSQASSGGHTDTQYF,TRBV3-1/TRBV3-2
CANVGDTQYF,TRBV12-3/TRBV12-4
CASNLAGGTYEQYF,TRBV6-5
CASGVTGAEQYF,TRBV6-5
CASTKGRDTGELFF,TRBV6-5
CASSTEDREPRVAQPQHF,TRBV19
CASSGRLTGELFF,TRBV25-1
CASSALGQGALTNEQYF,TRBV2
CASSLETNARNEQFF,TRBV5-1
CASSYAGRGGIYEQYF,TRBV6-5
CASSYTLGGLFF,TRBV6-6
CASRRGSEAFF,TRBV6-5
CATSDPQGWAYNEQFF,TRBV24-1
CASSPPLSETQYF,TRBV18